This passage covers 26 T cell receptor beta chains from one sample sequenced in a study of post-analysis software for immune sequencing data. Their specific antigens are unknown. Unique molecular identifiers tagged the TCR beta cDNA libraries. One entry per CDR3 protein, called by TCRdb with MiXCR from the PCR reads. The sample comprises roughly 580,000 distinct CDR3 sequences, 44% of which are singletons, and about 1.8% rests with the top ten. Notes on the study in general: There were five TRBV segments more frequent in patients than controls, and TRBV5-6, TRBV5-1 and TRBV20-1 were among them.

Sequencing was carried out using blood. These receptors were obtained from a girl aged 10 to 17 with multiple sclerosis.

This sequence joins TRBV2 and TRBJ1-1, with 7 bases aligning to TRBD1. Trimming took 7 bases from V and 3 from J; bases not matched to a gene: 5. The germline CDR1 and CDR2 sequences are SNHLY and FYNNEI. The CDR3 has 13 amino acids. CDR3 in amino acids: CASTVDRDTEAFF. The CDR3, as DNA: TGTGCCAGCACCGTCGACAGGGACACTGAAGCTTTCTTT.

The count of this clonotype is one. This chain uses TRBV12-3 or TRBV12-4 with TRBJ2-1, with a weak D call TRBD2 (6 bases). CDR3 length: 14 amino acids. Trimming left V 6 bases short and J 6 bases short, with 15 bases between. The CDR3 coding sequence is TGTGCCAGCAGCCAAGATGGAGGGATCAATGAGCAGTTCTTC. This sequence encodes CASSQDGGINEQFF.

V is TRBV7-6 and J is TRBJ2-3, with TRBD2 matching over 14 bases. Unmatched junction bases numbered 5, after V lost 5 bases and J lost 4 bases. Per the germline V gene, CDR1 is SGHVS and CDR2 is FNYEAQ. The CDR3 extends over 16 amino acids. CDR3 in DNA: TGTGCCAGCAGCCCCGGGACTAGCGGGAGCGCAGATACGCAGTATTTT. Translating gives CASSPGTSGSADTQYF.

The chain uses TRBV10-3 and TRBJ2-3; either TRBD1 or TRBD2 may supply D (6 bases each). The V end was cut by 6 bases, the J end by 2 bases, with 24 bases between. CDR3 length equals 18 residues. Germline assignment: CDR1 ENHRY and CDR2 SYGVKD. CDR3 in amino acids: CAIRPRDTEEYYTDTQYF. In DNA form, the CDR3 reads TGTGCCATCAGGCCGCGGGACACCGAAGAATATTACACAGATACGCAGTATTTT.

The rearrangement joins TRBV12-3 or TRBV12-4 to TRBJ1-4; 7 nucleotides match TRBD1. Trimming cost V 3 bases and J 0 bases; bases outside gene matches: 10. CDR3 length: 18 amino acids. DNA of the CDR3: TGTGCCAGCAGTTTCCGCCGGGACAGAGATACAACTAATGAAAAACTGTTTTTT. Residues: CASSFRRDRDTTNEKLFF.

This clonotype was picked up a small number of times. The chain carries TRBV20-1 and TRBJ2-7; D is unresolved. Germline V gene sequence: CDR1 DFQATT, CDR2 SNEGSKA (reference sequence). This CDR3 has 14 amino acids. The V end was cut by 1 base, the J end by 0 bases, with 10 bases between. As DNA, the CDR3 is TGCAGTGCTAGAGGCGATCAGAGCTCCTACGAGCAGTACTTC. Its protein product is CSARGDQSSYEQYF.

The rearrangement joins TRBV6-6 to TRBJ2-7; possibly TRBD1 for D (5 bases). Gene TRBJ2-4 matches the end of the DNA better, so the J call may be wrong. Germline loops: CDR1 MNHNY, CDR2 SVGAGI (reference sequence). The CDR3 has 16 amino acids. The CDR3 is CASSYSFKQASDIQYF. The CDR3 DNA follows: TGTGCCAGCAGTTACTCGTTCAAACAGGCCTCGGACATTCAGTACTTC.

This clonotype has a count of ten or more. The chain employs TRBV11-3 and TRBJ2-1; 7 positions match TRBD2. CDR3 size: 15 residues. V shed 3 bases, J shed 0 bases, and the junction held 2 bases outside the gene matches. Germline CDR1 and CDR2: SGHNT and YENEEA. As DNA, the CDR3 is TGTGCCAGCAGCTTCGGCGGGAGCTCCTACAATGAGCAGTTCTTC. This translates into CASSFGGSSYNEQFF.

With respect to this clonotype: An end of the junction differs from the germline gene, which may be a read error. The CDR3 DNA reads TGTGCCAGCAGCTTAGCCGGTCCATCAACCCTTTCAGATACACAGTATTTT. This translates into CASSLAGPSTLSDTQYF. The chain employs TRBV7-2 and TRBJ2-3, with D uncertain. Germline assignment: CDR1 SGHTA and CDR2 FQGNSA. This CDR3 has 17 residues.

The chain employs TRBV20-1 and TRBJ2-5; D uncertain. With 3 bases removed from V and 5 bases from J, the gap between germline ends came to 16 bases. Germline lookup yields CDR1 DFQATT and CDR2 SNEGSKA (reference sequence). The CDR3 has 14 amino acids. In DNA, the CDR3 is TGCAGTGCTAGCCCAGGCACCCAAACCGAGACCCAGTACTTC. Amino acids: CSASPGTQTETQYF.

The CDR3 sequence: CASSPRGGDARYQETQYF. As DNA, the CDR3 is TGTGCCAGCAGTCCCCGAGGGGGCGACGCCCGTTACCAAGAGACCCAGTACTTC. The chain uses TRBV12-3 or TRBV12-4 and TRBJ2-5; TRBD1 matches 7 bases. This CDR3 comprises 18 residues. The trim removed 5 bases at V and 0 bases at J, leaving 15 bases unmatched.

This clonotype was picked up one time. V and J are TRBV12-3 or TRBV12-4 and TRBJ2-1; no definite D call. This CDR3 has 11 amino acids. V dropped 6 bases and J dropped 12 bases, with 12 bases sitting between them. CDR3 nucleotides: TGTGCCAGCAGACGACTGAAGGTGCAGTTCTTC. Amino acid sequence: CASRRLKVQFF.

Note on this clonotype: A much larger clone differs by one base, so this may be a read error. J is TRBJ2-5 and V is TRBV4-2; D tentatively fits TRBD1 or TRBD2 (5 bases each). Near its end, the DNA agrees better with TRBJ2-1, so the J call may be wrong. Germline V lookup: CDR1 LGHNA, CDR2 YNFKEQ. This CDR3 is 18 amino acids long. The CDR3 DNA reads TGTGCCAGCAGCCAGGGTCCCGCCAGGGAGAGATACCAAGAGACCCAGTTCTTC. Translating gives CASSQGPARERYQETQFF.

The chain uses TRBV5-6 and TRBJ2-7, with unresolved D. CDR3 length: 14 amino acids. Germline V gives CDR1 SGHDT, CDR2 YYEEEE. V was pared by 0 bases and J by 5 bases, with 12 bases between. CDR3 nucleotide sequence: TGTGCCAGCAGCTTGGTACAGAGTCTTGACGAGCAGTACTTC. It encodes CASSLVQSLDEQYF.

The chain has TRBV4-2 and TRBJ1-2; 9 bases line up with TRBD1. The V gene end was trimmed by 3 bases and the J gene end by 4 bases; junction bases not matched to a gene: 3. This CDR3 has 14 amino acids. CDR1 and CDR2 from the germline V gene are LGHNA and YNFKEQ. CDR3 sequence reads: CASSHGQGTYGYTF. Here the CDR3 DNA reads TGTGCCAGCAGCCATGGACAGGGGACCTATGGCTACACCTTC.

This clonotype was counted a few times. CDR3: CASSLVQGPRPYEQYF. In nucleotides, the CDR3 is TGTGCCAGCAGCTTGGTTCAGGGACCACGGCCATACGAGCAGTACTTC. The chain joins TRBV7-9 to TRBJ2-7; D may match TRBD1 or TRBD2 (5 bases each). The CDR3 is 16 amino acids. CDR1 and CDR2 from the germline V gene are SEHNR and FQNEAQ (reference sequence). Trimming removed 3 bases from V and 4 bases from J, with 19 bases in between.

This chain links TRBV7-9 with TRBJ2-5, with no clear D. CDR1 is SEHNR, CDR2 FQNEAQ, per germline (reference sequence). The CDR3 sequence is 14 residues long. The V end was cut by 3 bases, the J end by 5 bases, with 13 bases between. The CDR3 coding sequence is TGTGCCAGCAGCTTGGAATTAAGTCGGGAGACCCAGTACTTC. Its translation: CASSLELSRETQYF. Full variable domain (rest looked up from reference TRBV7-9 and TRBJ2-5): DTGVSQNPRHKITKRGQNVTFRCDPISEHNRLYWYRQTLGQGPEFLTYFQNEAQLEKSRLLSDRFSAERPKGSFSTLEIQRTEQGDSAMYLCASSLELSRETQYFGPGTRLLVL.

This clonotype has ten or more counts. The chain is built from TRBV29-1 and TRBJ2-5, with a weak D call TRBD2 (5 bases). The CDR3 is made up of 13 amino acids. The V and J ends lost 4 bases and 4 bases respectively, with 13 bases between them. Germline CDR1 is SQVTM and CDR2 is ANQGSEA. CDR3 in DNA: TGCAGCGTTGCGGCGCAGGCGGGAGAGACCCAGTACTTC. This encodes CSVAAQAGETQYF.

CDR3: CASSPPHGRTSEQYF. DNA of the CDR3: TGTGCCAGCAGCCCCCCCCACGGGAGAACGTCCGAGCAGTACTTC. This rearrangement joins TRBV7-8 to TRBJ2-7; a weak D match, TRBD2 (6 bases). V was pared by 5 bases and J by 6 bases, with 20 bases between. Per germline, CDR1 SGHVS and CDR2 FQNEAQ. The CDR3 has 15 residues.

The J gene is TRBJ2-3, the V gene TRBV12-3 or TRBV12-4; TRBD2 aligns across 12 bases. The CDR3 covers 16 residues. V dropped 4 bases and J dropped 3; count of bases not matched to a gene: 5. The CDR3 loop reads CASSSLTSGRTDTQYF. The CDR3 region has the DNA TGTGCCAGCAGTTCCCTGACTAGCGGGAGAACAGATACGCAGTATTTT.

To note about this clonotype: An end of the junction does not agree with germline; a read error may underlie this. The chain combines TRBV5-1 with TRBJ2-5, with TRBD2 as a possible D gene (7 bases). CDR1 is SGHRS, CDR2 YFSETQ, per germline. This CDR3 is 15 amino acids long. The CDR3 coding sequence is TGCGCCGGCAGCTTGGGCCGGGGGGCCCAAGAGACCCAGTACTTC. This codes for CAGSLGRGAQETQYF. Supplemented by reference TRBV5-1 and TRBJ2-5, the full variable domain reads KAGVTQTPRYLIKTRGQQVTLSCSPISGHRSVSWYQQTPGQGLQFLFEYFSETQRNKGNFPGRFSGRQFSNSRSEMNVSTLELGDSALYLCAGSLGRGAQETQYFGPGTRLLVL.

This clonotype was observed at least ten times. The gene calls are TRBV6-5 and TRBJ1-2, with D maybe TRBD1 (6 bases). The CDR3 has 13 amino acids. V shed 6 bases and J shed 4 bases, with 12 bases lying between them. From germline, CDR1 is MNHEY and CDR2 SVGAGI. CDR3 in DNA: TGTGCCAGCAGCCTAACGACAGGCTATGGCTACACCTTC. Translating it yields CASSLTTGYGYTF.

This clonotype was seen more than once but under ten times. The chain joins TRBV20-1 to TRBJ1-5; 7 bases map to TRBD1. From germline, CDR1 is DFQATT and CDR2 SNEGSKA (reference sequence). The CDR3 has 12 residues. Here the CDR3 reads CNGGQANQPQHF. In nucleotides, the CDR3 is TGCAATGGCGGACAGGCCAATCAGCCCCAGCATTTT.

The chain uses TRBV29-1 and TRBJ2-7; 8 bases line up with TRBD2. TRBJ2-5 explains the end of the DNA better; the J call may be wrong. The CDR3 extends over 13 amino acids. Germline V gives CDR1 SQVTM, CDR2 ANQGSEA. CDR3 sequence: CSAGASGWVTQYF. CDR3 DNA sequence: TGCAGCGCTGGGGCTAGCGGGTGGGTGACCCAGTACTTC.

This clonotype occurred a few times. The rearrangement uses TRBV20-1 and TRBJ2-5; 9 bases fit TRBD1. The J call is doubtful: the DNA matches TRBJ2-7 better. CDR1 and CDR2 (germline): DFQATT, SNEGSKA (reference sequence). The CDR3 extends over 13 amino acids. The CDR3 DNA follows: TGCAGTGCTAACCGGGACAGGGTCTCCGAGCAGTACTTC. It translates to CSANRDRVSEQYF.

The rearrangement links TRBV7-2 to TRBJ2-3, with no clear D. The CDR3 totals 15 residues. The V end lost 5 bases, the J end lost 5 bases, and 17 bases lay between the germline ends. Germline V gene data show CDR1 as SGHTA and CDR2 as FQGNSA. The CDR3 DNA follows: TGTGCCAGCAGCAAACGACGGACGTTCCAAGATACGCAGTATTTT. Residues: CASSKRRTFQDTQYF.